The next 18 T cell receptor beta chains were all read from a single sample in a study of blood T cell repertoires in COVID-19. Profiled with immunoSEQ multiplex PCR; TCRdb holds only in-frame clones, not every one. The sample lists roughly 89,000 clones; 80% to 90% were seen once. The specimen was peripheral blood. The receptors were gathered from a woman older than 75 with acute or convalescent COVID-19.

The rearrangement uses TRBV19 and TRBJ1-2; possible D gene TRBD1, 5 bases. The ends were cut back, 5 bases at V and 7 bases at J, with 14 bases in the middle. The germline V gene encodes CDR1 LNHDA and CDR2 SQIVND (reference sequence). The CDR3 totals 13 residues. CDR3 sequence: CASSPQGLGGYTF. The CDR3 region has the DNA TGTGCCAGTAGTCCTCAGGGTTTAGGTGGCTACACCTTC.

The genes are TRBV6-5 and TRBJ1-5; D is perhaps TRBD1 (5 bases). Deletions cut 0 bases from V and 6 bases from J, with 12 bases between. The CDR3 runs 15 residues. Germline loops: CDR1 MNHEY, CDR2 SVGAGI. This CDR3 is CASSYSSRGGQPQHF. CDR3 DNA sequence: TGTGCCAGCAGTTACTCGAGTAGGGGAGGTCAGCCCCAGCATTTT.

The V gene is TRBV29-1, the J gene TRBJ2-7; 9 bases fit TRBD1. The CDR3 is 13 residues long. The germline V gene encodes CDR1 SQVTM and CDR2 ANQGSEA. V was clipped by 8 bases and J by 2 bases; unmatched bases: 7. The CDR3 DNA reads as TGCAGCACCTCGGGACAGGGAACCTACGAGCAGTACTTC. Translation: CSTSGQGTYEQYF.

CDR3 amino acids: CASSRTSGGAYEQFF. The CDR3, as DNA: TGTGCCAGCAGCCGGACTAGCGGGGGGGCATATGAGCAGTTCTTC. The V and J genes are TRBV7-2 and TRBJ2-1, with 15 bases aligning to TRBD2. From germline, CDR1 is SGHTA and CDR2 FQGNSA. With 5 bases clipped from V and 8 bases from J, the junction kept 4 bases outside the gene matches. The CDR3 consists of 15 residues.

In this sample, this clone turned up once. The chain employs TRBV7-9 and TRBJ1-4; tentative D call: TRBD1 (5 bases). The CDR3 is 13 amino acids. Trimming cost V 6 bases and J 4 bases, with 9 bases left between them. CDR1 is SEHNR and CDR2 is FQNEAQ in the germline V gene (reference sequence). DNA for the CDR3: TGTGCCAGCAGTGGGACTGGTAATGAAAAACTGTTTTTT. Encoded protein: CASSGTGNEKLFF.

In this sample, this clone turned up once. V is TRBV3-1 (or the pseudogene TRBV3-2) and J is TRBJ2-2; TRBD2 aligns across 8 bases. V dropped 0 bases and J dropped 7; count of bases not matched to a gene: 13. Per the germline V gene, CDR1 is LGHDT and CDR2 is YNNKEL (reference sequence). The CDR3 has 18 amino acids. CDR3 sequence: CASSQESLAGAGRGELFF. CDR3 bases: TGTGCCAGCAGCCAAGAATCCCTAGCGGGTGCCGGCCGCGGGGAGCTGTTTTTT.

The rearrangement uses TRBV2 and TRBJ2-7; no reliable D call. The V end lost 4 bases, the J end lost 3 bases, and 16 bases lay between the germline ends. The CDR3 consists of 15 residues. The germline CDR1 and CDR2 sequences are SNHLY and FYNNEI. In nucleotides, the CDR3 is TGTGCCAGCAGTGGAGAGGCTGACGGATTCTACGAGCAGTACTTC. Protein sequence: CASSGEADGFYEQYF.

This clone was seen only a few times. The chain is built from TRBV29-1 and TRBJ1-2; D remains unclear. The CDR3 is made up of 14 amino acids. V was clipped by 4 bases and J by 5 bases, with 17 bases between them. CDR1 is SQVTM, CDR2 ANQGSEA, per germline. CDR3 sequence (DNA): TGCAGCGTTGGTACCCCGGGAAAGACATATGGCTACACCTTC. It codes for CSVGTPGKTYGYTF.

This chain links TRBV7-2 with TRBJ2-7; D unclear. CDR1 is SGHTA and CDR2 is FQGNSA in the germline V gene. V lost 2 bases to trimming and J lost 0 bases, with 11 bases between them. The CDR3 spans 15 residues. The CDR3 loop is CASSLKLDNSYEQYF. The CDR3 region has the DNA TGTGCCAGCAGCTTAAAGCTAGATAACTCCTACGAGCAGTACTTC.

The chain recombines TRBV19 with TRBJ2-7, with TRBD1 identical over 7 bases. V shed 4 bases and J 2 bases; nucleotides not matched to a gene: 2. Germline CDR1 is LNHDA and CDR2 is SQIVND (reference sequence). The length of the CDR3 is 13 residues. The CDR3 sequence is CASSTRGTYEQYF. Here the CDR3 DNA reads TGTGCCAGTAGTACCAGGGGGACCTACGAGCAGTACTTC.

This clone was picked up a small number of times. The chain is built from TRBV3-1 (or the pseudogene TRBV3-2) and TRBJ2-1; D ambiguous. Germline loops: CDR1 LGHDT, CDR2 YNNKEL (reference sequence). The V and J ends lost 3 bases and 5 bases respectively, with 8 bases between them. The CDR3 spans 13 residues. The CDR3 spells CASSHGPHNEQFF. For the CDR3, the DNA is TGTGCCAGCAGCCATGGCCCACACAATGAGCAGTTCTTC.

The chain carries TRBV27 and TRBJ2-2; D remains ambiguous. The V gene lost 5 bases and the J gene lost 6 bases, with 10 bases spanning the gap. This CDR3 contains 13 residues. Germline CDR1 reads MNHEY; CDR2 reads SMNVEV (reference sequence). Here the CDR3 DNA reads TGTGCCAGCAGTCCCCTACGCGCCGGGGAGCTGTTTTTT. Protein sequence: CASSPLRAGELFF.

The rearrangement uses TRBV5-4 and TRBJ2-1; perhaps TRBD2 as D (6 bases). Trimming took off 1 base at V and 2 bases at J, with 10 bases between the two ends. This CDR3 has 15 residues. CDR1 and CDR2 (germline): SGHNT, YYREEE (reference sequence). The CDR3 here is CASSLSGFTYNEQFF. CDR3 sequence (DNA): TGTGCCAGCAGCTTGAGCGGGTTTACCTACAATGAGCAGTTCTTC.

The rearrangement uses TRBV19 and TRBJ1-2; D is unclear. The V end was cut by 7 bases, the J end by 12 bases, with 9 bases between. The CDR3 runs to 9 residues. Germline CDR1 reads LNHDA; CDR2 reads SQIVND (reference sequence). CDR3 sequence (DNA): TGTGCCAGTATACCCCTAAACACCTTC. Encoded protein: CASIPLNTF.

This rearrangement joins TRBV11-2 to TRBJ1-5; no clear D. The CDR3 runs to 12 residues. Germline V lookup: CDR1 SGHAT, CDR2 FQNNGV. V was cut by 6 bases and J by 9 bases, with 12 bases left in between. The CDR3 bases are TGTGCCAGCAGTTCCCTACGGTGGCCCCAGCATTTT. Its translation: CASSSLRWPQHF.

The chain joins TRBV9 to TRBJ2-7, with 10 positions matching TRBD1. With V trimmed by 4 bases and J by 5 bases, 9 bases remained unmatched. Looked up from germline, CDR1 is SGDLS and CDR2 is YYNGEE. This CDR3 is built from 15 residues. The CDR3 region has the DNA TGTGCCAGCAGCAGAGGACAGGGGGGACCGAACGAGCAGTACTTC. Translation: CASSRGQGGPNEQYF.

The chain uses TRBV12-3 or TRBV12-4 and TRBJ2-1; 9 positions agree with TRBD1. V lost 5 bases to trimming and J lost 9 bases; unmatched junction nucleotides: 5. The CDR3 consists of 13 residues. CDR3 amino acids: CASSPGTGSEQFF. CDR3 nucleotides: TGTGCCAGCAGTCCCGGGACAGGGAGTGAGCAGTTCTTC.

This chain uses TRBV19 with TRBJ2-7; D may be TRBD1 (6 bases). The germline V and J ends were trimmed by 9 bases and 2 bases, with 11 bases remaining between them. The CDR3 is 12 amino acids. The germline CDR1 and CDR2 sequences are LNHDA and SQIVND (reference sequence). CDR3 sequence (DNA): TGTGCCAGCCAGACAGGAACCTACGAGCAGTACTTC. Its translation: CASQTGTYEQYF.